This paragraph reports one T cell receptor beta chain. The antigen remains unidentified. These data belong to a study of Graves' ophthalmopathy and Graves' hyperthyroidism. Study-wide findings and caveats: Blood samples also showed most expanded thyroid clonotypes exceeding 0.001 frequency.

Amplification from RNA transcripts yielded the TCR beta CDR3 regions. In the first round, RT-PCR was carried out with HTBI primers, and a multiplex PCR formed the second round. Each CDR3 protein is one row after TCRdb ran MiXCR on the multiplex PCR reads. Of hundreds of thousands of distinct CDR3 sequences in the sample, less than 55% were seen once. Donors with ophthalmopathy: moderate-to-severe activity, CAS ≥3, NOSPECS ≥4, duration under 3 months. This CDR3 comprises 15 residues. With V trimmed by 6 bases and J by 4 bases, 9 bases remained unmatched. CDR1 MNHEY and CDR2 SVGAGI come from the germline V gene.

This clonotype was sampled from an adult man with Graves' ophthalmopathy. The V gene is TRBV6-5, the J gene TRBJ2-5; TRBD1 matches at 9 bases. The sequencing input was peripheral blood. CDR3 residues: CASSPPGTGLETQYF. The CDR3 DNA follows: TGTGCCAGCAGCCCCCCCGGGACAGGGTTAGAGACCCAGTACTTC.